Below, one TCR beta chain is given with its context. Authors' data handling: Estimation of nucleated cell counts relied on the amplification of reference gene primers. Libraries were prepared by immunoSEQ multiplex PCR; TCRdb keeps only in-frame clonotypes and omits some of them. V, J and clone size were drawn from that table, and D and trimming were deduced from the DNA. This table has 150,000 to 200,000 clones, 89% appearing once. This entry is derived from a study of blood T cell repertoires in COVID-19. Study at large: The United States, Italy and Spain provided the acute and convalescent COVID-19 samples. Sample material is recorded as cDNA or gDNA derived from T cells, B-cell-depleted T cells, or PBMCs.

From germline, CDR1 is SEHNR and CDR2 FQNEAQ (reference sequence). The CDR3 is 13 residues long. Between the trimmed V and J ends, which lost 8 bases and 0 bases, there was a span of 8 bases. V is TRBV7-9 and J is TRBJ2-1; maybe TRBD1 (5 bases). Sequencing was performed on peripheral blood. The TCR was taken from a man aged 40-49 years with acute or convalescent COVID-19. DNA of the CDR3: TGTGCCAGCGACAGTCTCTCCTACAATGAGCAGTTCTTC. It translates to CASDSLSYNEQFF.